The 10 T cell receptor beta chains below all came from one sample that was sequenced in a study of identical twins. Each CDR3 protein is one row after TCRdb ran MiXCR on the 5' RACE reads. Found here are 200,000 to 300,000 distinct CDR3 sequences, over 9.5% of them singletons; the top ten hold 10%. The specimen sequenced was memory T cells sorted from blood. These receptors all come from a middle-aged man in good health.

Many counts were recorded for this clonotype. This CDR3 is CASSLTGNPPNEQYF. The CDR3 coding sequence is TGTGCCAGCAGCCTTACAGGGAACCCGCCCAACGAGCAGTACTTC. The chain recombines TRBV5-5 with TRBJ2-7; perhaps TRBD1 as D (6 bases). V lost 4 bases and J 5 bases, leaving 19 bases between the germline ends. Germline CDR1 and CDR2: SGHKS and YYEKEE (reference sequence). The CDR3 runs to 15 residues. Supplemented by reference TRBV5-5 and TRBJ2-7, the full variable domain reads DAGVTQSPTHLIKTRGQQVTLRCSPISGHKSVSWYQQVLGQGPQFIFQYYEKEERGRGNFPDRFSARQFPNYSSELNVNALLLGDSALYLCASSLTGNPPNEQYFGPGTRLTVT.

This clonotype was observed many times. The genes are TRBV12-3 or TRBV12-4 and TRBJ2-4; D call uncertain. There are 14 residues in the CDR3. Trimming shortened V by 4 bases and J by 0 bases, and 7 bases separated the two germline ends. The CDR3 reads CASSSDLAKNIQYF. Here the CDR3 DNA reads TGTGCCAGCAGTTCGGATCTAGCCAAAAACATTCAGTACTTC.

As for this clonotype: At one end, the junction sequence differs from germline, possibly due to a read error. This chain links TRBV12-3 or TRBV12-4 with TRBJ2-4, with D perhaps matching TRBD1 or TRBD2 (6 bases each). The CDR3 covers 13 residues. The chain's CDR3 is CASRMTSRDIQHF. For the CDR3, the DNA is TGTGCCAGCAGGATGACTAGTCGGGACATTCAGCACTTC.

This clonotype was picked up a small number of times. CDR3 in amino acids: CASSQPRLAGGTDTQYF. The CDR3, as DNA: TGCGCCAGCAGCCAGCCAAGACTAGCGGGAGGCACAGATACGCAGTATTTT. V and J are TRBV4-1 and TRBJ2-3, with TRBD2 matching over 12 bases. The germline V gene has CDR1 MGHRA and CDR2 YSYEKL. V shed 3 bases and J 1 base; nucleotides not matched to a gene: 5. CDR3 size: 17 residues.

This clonotype was recorded at least ten times. The rearrangement links TRBV10-3 to TRBJ1-1; perhaps TRBD1 as D (5 bases). This CDR3 has 13 residues. The V end was cut by 6 bases, the J end by 0 bases, with 8 bases between. CDR1 and CDR2 from the germline V gene are ENHRY and SYGVKD. Written as DNA, the CDR3 is TGTGCCATCAGCGGGACCGTGAACACTGAAGCTTTCTTT. Protein product: CAISGTVNTEAFF.

The genes are TRBV28 and TRBJ2-7; 8 bases map to TRBD1. Germline V CDR1 and CDR2: MDHEN, SYDVKM. The CDR3 has 14 residues. Trimming took 4 bases from V and 2 from J; bases not matched to a gene: 4. CDR3 in amino acids: CASSSPDRAYEQYF. Written as DNA, the CDR3 is TGTGCCAGCAGTTCCCCGGACAGGGCCTACGAGCAGTACTTC.

The chain employs TRBV10-2 and TRBJ2-2; D may correspond to TRBD1 or TRBD2 (5 bases each). Germline CDR1 and CDR2: WSHSY and SAAADI. The CDR3 spans 14 residues. V was pared by 8 bases and J by 10 bases, with 20 bases between. Written as DNA, the CDR3 is TGCGCCAGCGGCTCCGGGACGACTAATTCGGAGCTGTTTTTT. Protein product: CASGSGTTNSELFF.

This clonotype occurred a few times. The J gene is TRBJ2-7, the V gene TRBV5-6, with 8 bases lining up with TRBD1. The CDR3 is made up of 14 amino acids. V lost 6 bases, J lost 2 bases, and 7 bases stayed unmatched. The germline gives CDR1 SGHDT, CDR2 YYEEEE. This chain's CDR3 is CASTRTGLAYEQYF. The CDR3, as DNA: TGTGCCAGCACCCGGACAGGGCTAGCCTACGAGCAGTACTTC.

Many counts were recorded for this clonotype. The chain links TRBV7-2 to TRBJ2-2, with D perhaps TRBD2 (5 bases). This CDR3 region has 14 residues. Germline V lookup: CDR1 SGHTA, CDR2 FQGNSA. V gave up 3 bases and J gave up 3 bases, with 8 bases separating them. CDR3 amino acids: CASSFPGDTGELFF. The CDR3 DNA is TGTGCCAGCAGCTTCCCCGGGGACACCGGGGAGCTGTTTTTT. The complete variable domain, with remaining parts taken from reference TRBV7-2 and TRBJ2-2, reads GAGVSQSPSNKVTEKGKDVELRCDPISGHTALYWYRQSLGQGLEFLIYFQGNSAPDKSGLPSDRFSAERTGGSVSTLTIQRTQQEDSAVYLCASSFPGDTGELFFGEGSRLTVL.

J is TRBJ2-5 and V is TRBV7-3, with D possibly being TRBD2 (6 bases). Germline CDR1 reads SGHTA; CDR2 reads FQGTGA. With 4 bases removed from V and 5 bases from J, the gap between germline ends came to 17 bases. CDR3 size: 15 residues. CDR3 DNA sequence: TGTGCCAGCAGCTCCACAAGCGGGTTCGGGGAGACCCAGTACTTC. It translates to CASSSTSGFGETQYF.